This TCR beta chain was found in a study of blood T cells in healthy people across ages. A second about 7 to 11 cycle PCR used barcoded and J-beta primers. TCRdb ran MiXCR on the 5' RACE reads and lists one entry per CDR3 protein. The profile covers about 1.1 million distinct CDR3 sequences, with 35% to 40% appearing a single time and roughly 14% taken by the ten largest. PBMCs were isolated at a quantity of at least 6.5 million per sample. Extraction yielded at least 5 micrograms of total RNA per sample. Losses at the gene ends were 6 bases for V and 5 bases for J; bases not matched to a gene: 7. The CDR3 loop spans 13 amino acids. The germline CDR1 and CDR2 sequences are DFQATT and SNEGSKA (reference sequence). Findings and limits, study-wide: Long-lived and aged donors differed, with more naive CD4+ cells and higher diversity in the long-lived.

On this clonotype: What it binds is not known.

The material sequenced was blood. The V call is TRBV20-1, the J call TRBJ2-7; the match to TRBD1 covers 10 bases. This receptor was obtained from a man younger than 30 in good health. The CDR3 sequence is CSAKGGTGDEQYF. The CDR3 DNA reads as TGCAGTGCCAAAGGGGGGACAGGGGACGAGCAGTACTTC.